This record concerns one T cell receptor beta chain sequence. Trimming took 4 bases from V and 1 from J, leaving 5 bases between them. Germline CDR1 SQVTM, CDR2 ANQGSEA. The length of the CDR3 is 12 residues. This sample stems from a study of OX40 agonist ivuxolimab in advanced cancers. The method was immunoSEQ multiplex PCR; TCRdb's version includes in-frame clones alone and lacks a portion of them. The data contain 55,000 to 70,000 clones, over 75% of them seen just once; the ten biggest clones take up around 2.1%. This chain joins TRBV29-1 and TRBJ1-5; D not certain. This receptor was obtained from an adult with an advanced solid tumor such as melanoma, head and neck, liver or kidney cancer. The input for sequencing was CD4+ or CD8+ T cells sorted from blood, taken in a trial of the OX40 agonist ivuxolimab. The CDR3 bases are TGCAGCGTTGGAATGAGCAATCAGCCCCAGCATTTT. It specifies CSVGMSNQPQHF.